This T cell receptor beta chain derives from a study of blood T cell repertoires in COVID-19. Overall study: Material from acute and convalescent COVID-19 was sourced from the United States, Italy and Spain. PBMCs, B-cell-depleted T cells, or T cells provided the cDNA or gDNA that made up the material.

Germline V lookup: CDR1 SGHAT, CDR2 FQNNGV. CDR3 length: 15 residues. With V trimmed by 5 bases and J by 7 bases, 9 bases remained unmatched. Seattle enrolled patients during active infection and tracked them longitudinally. Authors' methods: Estimated nucleated cell counts came from reference gene primer amplification. Here immunoSEQ multiplex PCR was the method, and the copy in TCRdb shows in-frame clones only, minus some. V and J calls and clone size come straight from that table; D and trimming were deduced from the DNA. In the table there are approximately 100,000 clones, about 90% of which are singletons.

Sequencing was done on a sample of peripheral blood. This clonotype originated in a human donor with COVID-19, enrolled during active disease. The donor label of this sample is uncertain. V usage is TRBV11-2 and J usage is TRBJ1-4; 8 nucleotides line up with TRBD1. The CDR3 is CASSRQGATAEKLFF. As DNA, the CDR3 is TGTGCCAGCAGCCGCCAGGGGGCGACGGCTGAAAAACTGTTTTTT.